This passage covers 12 T cell receptor beta chains from one sample sequenced in a study of early T cells in non-severe SARS-CoV-2 infection. TCRdb re-called the 5' RACE reads with MiXCR, one entry per CDR3 protein. The data show 35,000 to 45,000 distinct CDR3 sequences, with 5% to 6.5% seen just once and around 7.7% held by the top ten. Sequenced here: whole blood, sampled at baseline. These receptors were collected from an adult who was a healthcare worker with PCR-confirmed SARS-CoV-2 infection or an uninfected control (not recorded which).

The chain joins TRBV6-5 to TRBJ1-4, with TRBD1 matching 7 bases. Unmatched junction bases numbered 7, after V lost 6 bases and J lost 6 bases. The CDR3 totals 14 residues. The germline V gene has CDR1 MNHEY and CDR2 SVGAGI. The chain's CDR3 is CASRPGQRDEKLFF. The CDR3 coding sequence is TGTGCCAGCAGACCGGGACAGCGAGATGAAAAACTGTTTTTT.

Ten or more counts support this clonotype. The rearrangement joins TRBV18 to TRBJ1-1, with 7 bases that match TRBD1. V was clipped by 4 bases and J by 0 bases; unmatched bases: 2. The CDR3 has 14 amino acids. Germline lookup yields CDR1 KGHSH and CDR2 LQKENI. The CDR3 nucleotides read TGTGCCAGCTCACTGGACAGGATGAACACTGAAGCTTTCTTT. Amino acids: CASSLDRMNTEAFF. Filled out from reference TRBV18 and TRBJ1-1, the complete variable domain reads NAGVMQNPRHLVRRRGQEARLRCSPMKGHSHVYWYRQLPEEGLKFMVYLQKENIIDESGMPKERFSAEFPKEGPSILRIQQVVRGDSAAYFCASSLDRMNTEAFFGQGTRLTVV.

The rearrangement uses TRBV10-3 and TRBJ2-3; 8 bases align to TRBD2. This CDR3 is built from 14 residues. V lost 6 bases and J lost 3; bases outside the gene matches: 5. The V gene's germline CDR1 is ENHRY and CDR2 SYGVKD. CDR3 sequence (DNA): TGTGCCATCAGGGGTACTAGCGGAACAGATACGCAGTATTTT. It codes for CAIRGTSGTDTQYF.

This chain connects TRBV19 to TRBJ2-5; D uncertain. CDR1 LNHDA and CDR2 SQIVND come from the germline V gene (reference sequence). This CDR3 is built from 11 residues. V was shortened by 3 bases and J by 2 bases, with 1 base between the two germline ends. CDR3: CASSMQETQYF. CDR3 DNA: TGTGCCAGTAGTATGCAAGAGACCCAGTACTTC.

This clonotype came up many times. The chain is built from TRBV12-3 or TRBV12-4 and TRBJ1-2; D unclear. V was shortened by 2 bases and J by 6 bases, with 16 bases between the two germline ends. CDR3 length equals 15 residues. CDR3 residues: CASSLLGFGVNGYTF. In nucleotides, the CDR3 is TGTGCCAGCAGTTTACTAGGGTTCGGGGTCAATGGCTACACCTTC.

The chain links TRBV7-2 to TRBJ2-3; 14 bases are a match to TRBD2. V lost 3 bases and J lost 3; bases outside the gene matches: 5. The CDR3 covers 17 residues. Germline CDR1 is SGHTA and CDR2 is FQGNSA. CDR3 region: CASSLRLAGGPTDTQYF. CDR3 sequence (DNA): TGTGCCAGCAGCTTGAGACTAGCGGGGGGGCCGACAGATACGCAGTATTTT.

V and J are TRBV27 and TRBJ1-1; D is undetermined. This CDR3 is built from 15 residues. Germline CDR1 MNHEY, CDR2 SMNVEV (reference sequence). The V end was cut by 2 bases, the J end by 1 base, with 11 bases between. CDR3 DNA sequence: TGTGCCAGCAGTTTAGATTCCTACGGGAACACTGAAGCTTTCTTT. This codes for CASSLDSYGNTEAFF.

The sample holds many counts of this clonotype. The CDR3 nucleotides read TGTGCCAGCAGCTTAATTTTATTAGAGGATCCTCGATCTGGGGCCAACGTCCTGACTTTC. This encodes CASSLILLEDPRSGANVLTF. This chain connects TRBV7-9 to TRBJ2-6; D not certain. V lost 2 bases and J 1 base, leaving 21 bases between the germline ends. Germline loops: CDR1 SEHNR, CDR2 FQNEAQ (reference sequence). This CDR3 is built from 20 residues.

This clonotype was seen many times. The chain carries TRBV2 and TRBJ2-5; the match to TRBD2 covers 9 bases. The CDR3 is made up of 14 amino acids. From germline, CDR1 is SNHLY and CDR2 FYNNEI. Losses at the gene ends were 6 bases for V and 4 bases for J; bases not matched to a gene: 6. As DNA, the CDR3 is TGTGCCAGCAGCCGGACTAGCGCCGCAGAGACCCAGTACTTC. Its translation is CASSRTSAAETQYF.

This clonotype was found a few times. This chain joins TRBV4-2 and TRBJ2-5; D remains unclear. This CDR3 is 13 amino acids long. Trimming cost V 0 bases and J 2 bases, with 4 bases left between them. CDR1 and CDR2 (germline): LGHNA, YNFKEQ. DNA for the CDR3: TGTGCCAGCAGCCAAGAACAACAAGAGACCCAGTACTTC. This sequence encodes CASSQEQQETQYF.

This clonotype came up many times. The chain recombines TRBV18 with TRBJ2-2, with D maybe TRBD1 (5 bases). V was shortened by 2 bases and J by 6 bases, with 10 bases between the two germline ends. The germline CDR1 and CDR2 sequences are KGHSH and LQKENI. The CDR3 totals 14 residues. DNA for the CDR3: TGTGCCAGCTCACCATCGGCAGGGCCCGGGGAGCTGTTTTTT. This gives the protein CASSPSAGPGELFF.

This clonotype has only a few counts. The V and J genes are TRBV27 and TRBJ2-1; D possibly corresponds to TRBD2 (6 bases). The CDR3 length is 14 residues. V gave up 2 bases and J gave up 5 bases, with 10 bases separating them. The germline gives CDR1 MNHEY, CDR2 SMNVEV (reference sequence). The DNA of the CDR3 is TGTGCCAGCAGTTTAGGCGGGGCGAACAATGAGCAGTTCTTC. Translating it yields CASSLGGANNEQFF.